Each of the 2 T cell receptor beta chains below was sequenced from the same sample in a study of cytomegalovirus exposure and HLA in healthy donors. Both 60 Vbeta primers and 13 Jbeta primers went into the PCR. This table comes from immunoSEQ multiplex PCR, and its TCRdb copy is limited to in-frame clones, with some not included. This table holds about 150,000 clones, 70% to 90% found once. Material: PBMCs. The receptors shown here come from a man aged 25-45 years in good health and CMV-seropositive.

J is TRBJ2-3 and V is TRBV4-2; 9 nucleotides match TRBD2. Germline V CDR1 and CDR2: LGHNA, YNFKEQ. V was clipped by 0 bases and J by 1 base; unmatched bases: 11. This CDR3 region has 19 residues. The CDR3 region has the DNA TGTGCCAGCAGCCAAGATTCGTGGCGGGAGGGCCCCGGCACAGATACGCAGTATTTT. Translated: CASSQDSWREGPGTDTQYF.

CDR3 amino acids: CASSSGLAGVQDTQYF. The CDR3 DNA sequence: TGCGCCAGCAGCTCAGGACTAGCGGGAGTGCAAGATACGCAGTATTTT. The J gene is TRBJ2-3, the V gene TRBV5-1; 13 nucleotides align to TRBD2. CDR1 is SGHRS and CDR2 is YFSETQ in the germline V gene. The CDR3 loop spans 16 amino acids. Trimming at V came to 3 bases and at J to 5 bases, leaving 6 bases not matched to a gene.